The clone carrying this T cell receptor beta chain occurred many times. Its antigen is currently unknown. This sample was taken from a study of T cells after yellow fever vaccination. The V end was cut by 1 base, the J end by 7 bases, with 8 bases between. The CDR3 sequence is 12 residues long. Germline V lookup: CDR1 SNHLY, CDR2 FYNNEI. Study-wide points: One caveat is that FACS-sorted repertoires could contain abundant clonotypes contaminating from the bulk population. A weaker but faster secondary response was observed, peaking on day 5 versus 15. Once the booster was given, most primary-vaccination clones reappeared, at just under 98% for CD4 and 85% to 90% for CD8.

Production of TCR cDNA was by 5'RACE template switching, which also added a universal primer site and UMIs. TCRdb independently ran MiXCR on the 5' RACE reads; one entry per CDR3 protein. This sample has a few hundred thousand distinct CDR3 sequences, with more than 8.5% found just once. The sample in question was PBMCs, obtained on the day of the first yellow fever vaccination. This chain links TRBV2 with TRBJ2-7, with D possibly TRBD1 on 6 matching bases. This clonotype was obtained from a young man who received the YFV17D yellow fever vaccine. The CDR3 bases are TGTGCCAGCAGTGAAGGGGGGCAGGAGCAGTACGTC. Encoded protein: CASSEGGQEQYV.